A single sample gave rise to the 22 T cell receptor beta chains below, sequenced in a study of blood T cell repertoires in COVID-19. Measured with immunoSEQ multiplex PCR; TCRdb has only the in-frame clones, and not every one. Among tens of thousands of clones listed, 75% to 85% were seen once. Material for sequencing was peripheral blood. The receptors were sampled from a human donor in a cohort sampled during active COVID-19.

This chain links TRBV7-9 with TRBJ1-1; 11 bases agree with TRBD1. CDR3 length equals 16 residues. Germline trimming cut 5 bases from V and 1 base from J; bases unmatched to any gene: 6. Germline assignment: CDR1 SEHNR and CDR2 FQNEAQ (reference sequence). The CDR3: CASSPPGQGANTEAFF. CDR3 sequence (DNA): TGTGCCAGCAGCCCCCCCGGACAGGGGGCGAACACTGAAGCTTTCTTT.

This chain links TRBV5-1 with TRBJ2-1, with 11 bases fitting TRBD1. The CDR3 has 16 amino acids. The V and J ends lost 5 bases and 2 bases, in that order; junction bases with no gene match: 6. CDR1 and CDR2 from the germline V gene are SGHRS and YFSETQ. The CDR3 bases are TGCGCCAGCAGACCGGGACAGGGGGATCCCTACAATGAGCAGTTCTTC. The encoded protein is CASRPGQGDPYNEQFF.

This clone was seen just once. The gene calls are TRBV6-1 and TRBJ1-2, with TRBD1 as a possible D gene (5 bases). Trimming pared 4 bases from V and 8 bases from J, leaving 23 bases between. Germline lookup yields CDR1 MNHNS and CDR2 SASEGT. There are 16 residues in the CDR3. In nucleotides, the CDR3 is TGTGCCAGCAGTGTCCCCGGAGGGGTGCCTGGCTGGGGCTACACCTTC. It encodes CASSVPGGVPGWGYTF.

This rearrangement joins TRBV6-6 to TRBJ1-2; 11 nucleotides match TRBD1. The CDR3 is 14 residues long. Per germline, CDR1 MNHNY and CDR2 SVGAGI (reference sequence). With V trimmed by 5 bases and J by 3 bases, 2 bases remained unmatched. The CDR3 here is CASSGTGGDYGYTF. The CDR3 DNA sequence: TGTGCCAGCAGTGGGACAGGGGGGGACTATGGCTACACCTTC.

This rearrangement joins TRBV12-3 or TRBV12-4 to TRBJ2-7, with 7 nucleotides matching TRBD1. The V gene end was trimmed by 7 bases and the J gene end by 5 bases; junction bases not matched to a gene: 8. CDR3 length equals 13 residues. CDR3 loop: CASTRQGRDEQYF. The CDR3 DNA is TGTGCCAGCACGCGACAGGGTCGGGACGAGCAGTACTTC.

The J gene is TRBJ2-3, the V gene TRBV5-1, with 7 bases aligning to TRBD2. The CDR3 loop spans 17 amino acids. V was pared by 3 bases and J by 2 bases, with 12 bases of the junction left unmatched. Per germline, CDR1 SGHRS and CDR2 YFSETQ. CDR3 bases: TGCGCCAGCAGCTCCCCGAAGGGCGGGGACTACACAGATACGCAGTATTTT. Protein: CASSSPKGGDYTDTQYF.

This clone was seen once. The chain joins TRBV14 to TRBJ1-4; D possibly corresponds to TRBD1 (6 bases). The V gene's germline CDR1 is SGHDN and CDR2 FVKESK. The CDR3 loop spans 14 amino acids. Trimming took 4 bases from V and 7 from J, leaving 13 bases between them. The DNA of the CDR3 is TGTGCCAGCAGCCGCTGGGGGCGCGGTGAAAAACTGTTTTTT. Amino acids: CASSRWGRGEKLFF.

Concerning this clone itself: The same CDR3 also results from other DNA sequences found in this sample. This rearrangement joins TRBV18 to TRBJ2-7; 11 bases map to TRBD2. Germline CDR1 KGHSH, CDR2 LQKENI. The trim removed 3 bases at V and 2 bases at J, leaving 0 bases unmatched. The CDR3 extends over 14 amino acids. CDR3 amino acids: CASSPSGGAYEQYF. Here the CDR3 DNA reads TGTGCCAGCTCACCTAGCGGGGGGGCCTACGAGCAGTACTTC.

This rearrangement joins TRBV11-2 to TRBJ1-2; TRBD1 might be the D (6 bases). Germline V gene data show CDR1 as SGHAT and CDR2 as FQNNGV. The CDR3 has 12 residues. With 5 bases removed from V and 6 bases from J, the gap between germline ends came to 10 bases. The chain's CDR3 is CASSHRQDGYTF. The CDR3 bases are TGTGCCAGCAGCCACCGACAGGATGGCTACACCTTC.

The rearrangement links TRBV19 to TRBJ2-5; tentative D call: TRBD2 (5 bases). The CDR3 is made up of 14 amino acids. CDR1 is LNHDA, CDR2 SQIVND, per germline (reference sequence). V lost 3 bases, J lost 5 bases, and 13 bases lay in between. In DNA form, the CDR3 reads TGTGCCAGTAGTATTCCGGAGCCGGGGGAGACCCAGTACTTC. It translates to CASSIPEPGETQYF.

V and J are TRBV11-2 and TRBJ2-7; 15 bases align to TRBD2. From germline, CDR1 is SGHAT and CDR2 FQNNGV. The CDR3 consists of 18 residues. Trimming cost V 6 bases and J 2 bases; bases outside gene matches: 11. CDR3 sequence reads: CASSPGTSGGFPTYEQYF. The CDR3 nucleotides are TGTGCCAGCAGTCCCGGGACTAGCGGGGGGTTTCCAACCTACGAGCAGTACTTC.

V usage is TRBV10-2 and J usage is TRBJ1-1; maybe TRBD1 (6 bases). The V gene lost 1 base and the J gene lost 0 bases, with 12 bases spanning the gap. Per germline, CDR1 WSHSY and CDR2 SAAADI. This CDR3 has 16 residues. Here the CDR3 DNA reads TGCGCCAGCAGTGAGTGGGGGCAGGGAATGAACACTGAAGCTTTCTTT. Residues: CASSEWGQGMNTEAFF.

The chain links TRBV21-1 to TRBJ1-4. TRBV21-1 is described as a pseudogene. The CDR3 consists of 15 residues. The CDR3 DNA follows: TGTGCCAGCAGCAAGGACGGGGGGACTAATGAAAAACTGTTTTTT. This codes for CASSKDGGTNEKLFF.

The rearrangement uses TRBV7-9 and TRBJ2-7; D uncertain. This CDR3 is built from 11 residues. Trimming removed 7 bases at V and 3 bases at J, with 7 bases between. CDR1 and CDR2 (germline): SEHNR, FQNEAQ (reference sequence). CDR3 in amino acids: CASTSFYEQYF. CDR3 sequence (DNA): TGTGCCAGCACCTCCTTCTACGAGCAGTACTTC.

This clone was counted a few times. The CDR3 region is CARPPGGQIKSSYNSPLHF. The CDR3, as DNA: TGCGCCAGGCCCCCAGGGGGACAGATAAAGAGCTCCTATAATTCACCCCTCCACTTT. V gene TRBV10-1 combines with J gene TRBJ1-6; 7 bases agree with TRBD1. Looked up from germline, CDR1 is WNHNN and CDR2 is SYGVQD (reference sequence). This CDR3 contains 19 residues. The V gene end was trimmed by 9 bases and the J gene end by 0 bases; junction bases not matched to a gene: 17.

V usage is TRBV4-1 and J usage is TRBJ2-7, with TRBD2 matching over 8 bases. The CDR3 loop spans 15 amino acids. The V gene end was trimmed by 0 bases and the J gene end by 2 bases; junction bases not matched to a gene: 3. From germline, CDR1 is MGHRA and CDR2 YSYEKL. The CDR3 protein is CASSQDPGGAYEQYF. The CDR3 DNA follows: TGCGCCAGCAGCCAAGATCCGGGGGGGGCCTACGAGCAGTACTTC.

V usage is TRBV10-3 and J usage is TRBJ2-3; the match to TRBD1 covers 7 bases. The CDR3 has 15 amino acids. Trimming cost V 10 bases and J 3 bases; bases outside gene matches: 13. Looked up from germline, CDR1 is ENHRY and CDR2 is SYGVKD. CDR3 sequence: CATTDRALRTDTQYF. The CDR3 DNA follows: TGTGCCACGACTGACAGGGCCCTTAGGACAGATACGCAGTATTTT.

The gene calls are TRBV2 and TRBJ2-1; perhaps TRBD2 as D (5 bases). Germline-derived CDR1 and CDR2 are SNHLY and FYNNEI. Between the trimmed V and J ends, which lost 6 bases and 3 bases, there was a span of 12 bases. The CDR3 is 14 amino acids. The CDR3 here is CASRPAGIYNEQFF. The CDR3 DNA reads as TGTGCCAGCAGGCCGGCCGGGATCTACAATGAGCAGTTCTTC.

This clone was observed a single time. The chain links TRBV5-1 to TRBJ1-5; tentative D call: TRBD1 (5 bases). This CDR3 is 13 amino acids long. Germline loops: CDR1 SGHRS, CDR2 YFSETQ. V was shortened by 2 bases and J by 6 bases, with 9 bases between the two germline ends. CDR3 region: CASSLEGAQPQHF. The CDR3 nucleotides are TGCGCCAGCAGCTTAGAAGGGGCTCAGCCCCAGCATTTT.

J is TRBJ2-5 and V is TRBV5-6; TRBD1 matches 11 bases. The CDR3 has 16 residues. Germline V gene lookup returns CDR1 SGHDT and CDR2 YYEEEE. The ends lost 4 bases at V and 4 bases at J; junction bases unmatched: 9. DNA of the CDR3: TGTGCCAGCAGCCTCGGGACAGGGGGGGGTTCAGAGACCCAGTACTTC. It codes for CASSLGTGGGSETQYF.

The V gene is TRBV2, the J gene TRBJ2-5; possible D gene TRBD1, 5 bases. The CDR3 consists of 13 residues. Germline values: CDR1 SNHLY, CDR2 FYNNEI. Trimming shortened V by 3 bases and J by 1 base, and 6 bases separated the two germline ends. In DNA, the CDR3 is TGTGCCAGCAGTGACGACAGCCAAGAGACCCAGTACTTC. Residues: CASSDDSQETQYF.

V and J are TRBV19 and TRBJ1-6; 10 bases line up with TRBD1. The germline gives CDR1 LNHDA, CDR2 SQIVND (reference sequence). The CDR3 loop spans 18 amino acids. Germline trimming cut 3 bases from V and 10 bases from J; bases unmatched to any gene: 15. The CDR3 reads CASSIGPPGTGDPSPLHF. The CDR3 DNA follows: TGTGCCAGTAGTATTGGGCCCCCCGGGACAGGGGACCCCTCACCCCTCCACTTT. Together with reference TRBV19 and TRBJ1-6, the CDR3 gives the full variable domain: DGGITQSPKYLFRKEGQNVTLSCEQNLNHDAMYWYRQDPGQGLRLIYYSQIVNDFQKGDIAEGYSVSREKKESFPLTVTSAQKNPTAFYLCASSIGPPGTGDPSPLHFGNGTRLTVT.